Following are 2 T cell receptor beta chains from one sample sequenced in a study of cytomegalovirus exposure and HLA in healthy donors. Vbeta (60) and Jbeta (13) primers were used in the PCR. Data came from immunoSEQ multiplex PCR; TCRdb stores just in-frame clones and leaves some out. Among 200,000 or so clones listed, approximately 80% were seen once. The sequenced material came from PBMCs. Receptor source: a girl aged 5-17 years in good health and CMV-seronegative.

This clone was found once. V is TRBV28 and J is TRBJ2-3; the match to TRBD2 covers 10 bases. Germline V gene sequence: CDR1 MDHEN, CDR2 SYDVKM. Losses at the gene ends were 10 bases for V and 6 bases for J; bases not matched to a gene: 19. There are 17 residues in the CDR3. This CDR3 reads CAIRGRGAQAGGDTQYF. The CDR3 nucleotides read TGTGCCATTCGGGGCCGGGGGGCCCAAGCGGGAGGGGATACGCAGTATTTT.

The V and J genes are TRBV29-1 and TRBJ1-4; tentative D call: TRBD1 (6 bases). V was pared by 6 bases and J by 12 bases, with 14 bases between. CDR3 length: 11 amino acids. In germline, CDR1 is SQVTM, CDR2 ANQGSEA. CDR3 nucleotide sequence: TGCAGCGTGGGGGTTCACAGGGAACTGTTTTTT. This codes for CSVGVHRELFF.